A selection of T cell receptor beta chains follows, all from one sample in a study of blood T cell repertoires in COVID-19. Clones were sequenced by immunoSEQ multiplex PCR, and TCRdb holds only the in-frame ones, with some missing. The table shows over 200,000 clones, with roughly nine tenths occurring only once. The sample was peripheral blood. The receptors shown here come from a man in his forties with active or convalescent COVID-19. Each CDR3 is given with its conserved first and last residue. Each record gives: D gene, V gene, J gene, clone size, CDR3 protein. The D gene is left open where the match is weak. The size of a clone is reported for some rows only, either as once, few or many, or as a class for expanded clones.

d_call: -
v_call: TRBV5-6
j_call: TRBJ1-1
clone_size: -
cdr3_aa: CASSFGDTEAFF

d_call: TRBD2
v_call: TRBV6-2/TRBV6-3
j_call: TRBJ2-1
clone_size: many
cdr3_aa: CASSVGLAGGYNEQFF

d_call: -
v_call: TRBV7-6
j_call: TRBJ2-1
clone_size: -
cdr3_aa: CASSFFAEGILDNEQFF

d_call: -
v_call: TRBV3-1/TRBV3-2
j_call: TRBJ2-7
clone_size: -
cdr3_aa: CASSPASGITYEQYF

d_call: TRBD1
v_call: TRBV5-4
j_call: TRBJ2-7
clone_size: -
cdr3_aa: CASRGDRTYEQYF

d_call: TRBD2
v_call: TRBV19
j_call: TRBJ2-1
clone_size: -
cdr3_aa: CASSTGTSGRNEQFF

d_call: TRBD2
v_call: TRBV4-1
j_call: TRBJ2-7
clone_size: once
cdr3_aa: CASSQDPGGGYEQYF

d_call: -
v_call: TRBV11-2
j_call: TRBJ2-1
clone_size: -
cdr3_aa: CASSPLSPSFYNEQFF

d_call: -
v_call: TRBV27
j_call: TRBJ1-1
clone_size: -
cdr3_aa: CASSWGVNTEAFF

d_call: TRBD2
v_call: TRBV5-1
j_call: TRBJ2-1
clone_size: -
cdr3_aa: CASSLVAGAGDEQFF

d_call: -
v_call: TRBV9
j_call: TRBJ2-2
clone_size: -
cdr3_aa: CASSVQGPGELFF